This TCR beta chain was retrieved from a study of siplizumab effects on memory and regulatory T cells. Study results and caveats: Assignment of a naive or memory phenotype failed for roughly 80-96% of the proliferating CD4+ or CD8+ clones. Memory cells seemed less diverse than naive T cells, which seemed major alloresponse contributors.

Germline V gene sequence: CDR1 ENHRY, CDR2 SYGVKD. This CDR3 region has 15 residues. Deletions cut 0 bases from V and 10 bases from J, with 15 bases between. This clone was counted a single time. What it binds is unknown. Sequenced by immunoSEQ multiplex PCR; TCRdb stores in-frame clones only, minus some. Seen here are some 100,000 clones, around 97% observed once, and the top ten hold 0.025% to 0.035%. The sequencing input was naive CD4+ T cells sorted from blood. The sequence derives from a human donor in good health. The chain uses TRBV10-3 and TRBJ1-4; D perhaps matches TRBD1 (5 bases). The CDR3, as DNA: TGTGCCATCAGTGAGTCGAGAGGTTCGGGGGTAAAACTGTTTTTT. Its protein is CAISESRGSGVKLFF.